This T cell receptor (beta chain) was captured by sequencing in a study of beta chain features in type 1 diabetes. The sequenced template was cDNA made from the entire isolated RNA. Assay used: immunoSEQ multiplex PCR; TCRdb lists only in-frame clones, some missing. The sample contains under 200,000 clones, about 8.1% of which appear only once. This clone was recorded a few times. Its cognate antigen is unknown. Notes on the study in general: A greater similarity of naive, central memory and Treg TCRB repertoires was seen among patients than among healthy donors.

This CDR3 is 17 amino acids long. Germline V gives CDR1 PRHDT, CDR2 FYEKMQ (reference sequence). Trimming cost V 3 bases and J 0 bases; bases outside gene matches: 8. Sequencing was carried out using central memory CD4+ T cells from blood. The V gene is TRBV13, the J gene TRBJ2-3; 8 bases map to TRBD1. The receptor was derived from a man between 18 and 35 years old in good health. CDR3 region: CASSFLRQGASTDTQYF. The CDR3, as DNA: TGTGCCAGCAGCTTCCTGAGGCAGGGGGCGAGCACAGATACGCAGTATTTT.